These 16 T cell receptor beta chains originate from one sample sequenced in a study of shared clonotypes between healthy human individuals. TCRdb's table, derived via immunoSEQ multiplex PCR, lists solely in-frame clones and lacks some. The data contain over 2 million clones, under 95% of them seen just once; the ten biggest clones take up approximately 0.39%. The specimen was naive CD4+ T cells from PBMCs. Subset: CD45RA+ positively selected. Every receptor here comes from a man younger than 35 in good health. Some clones in this sample may be carry-over from other donors' samples.

The chain joins TRBV4-1 to TRBJ1-2; 8 nucleotides match TRBD1. The V segment lost 1 base and the J segment 8 bases; nucleotides outside the gene matches: 6. The germline CDR1 and CDR2 sequences are MGHRA and YSYEKL. The CDR3 length is 14 residues. CDR3 in amino acids: CASSQGDRQTGYTF. The CDR3 bases are TGCGCCAGCAGCCAAGGGGACAGGCAGACGGGCTACACCTTC.

As to this clone: The same CDR3 also results from other DNA sequences found in this sample. The chain links TRBV18 to TRBJ1-2; 7 bases agree with TRBD1. The CDR3 spans 13 residues. The junction had 5 bases not matched to a gene; V was cut back by 6 bases and J by 4 bases. Looked up from germline, CDR1 is KGHSH and CDR2 is LQKENI. This CDR3 is CASSPDRIYGYTF. The DNA for the CDR3 is TGTGCCAGCTCGCCGGACAGGATCTATGGCTACACCTTC.

Here the CDR3 reads CASSDVRGTPAAYGYTF. The CDR3 DNA reads TGTGCCAGCAGTGATGTTCGTGGGACGCCCGCCGCCTATGGCTACACCTTC. The chain couples TRBV6-1 to TRBJ1-2; D might be TRBD1 (5 bases). The germline gives CDR1 MNHNS, CDR2 SASEGT. V was trimmed by 3 bases and J by 4 bases, leaving 21 bases between them. The CDR3 totals 17 residues.

The chain is built from TRBV7-2 and TRBJ2-1; D is uncertain. Germline V gives CDR1 SGHTA, CDR2 FQGNSA. V gave up 2 bases and J gave up 8 bases, with 4 bases separating them. The CDR3 length is 11 residues. The CDR3 nucleotides read TGTGCCAGCAGCTTATATTATGAGCAGTTCTTC. Protein: CASSLYYEQFF.

V and J are TRBV9 and TRBJ1-1; D is ambiguous. This CDR3 is 18 amino acids long. Between the trimmed V and J ends, which lost 4 bases and 3 bases, there was a span of 25 bases. Germline CDR1 is SGDLS and CDR2 is YYNGEE. CDR3 nucleotide sequence: TGTGCCAGCAGCCTTTCAAACCACAAGGAGGGATTGGACACTGAAGCTTTCTTT. It encodes CASSLSNHKEGLDTEAFF.

The chain is built from TRBV19 and TRBJ1-4; the D is unclear. Trimming pared 5 bases from V and 3 bases from J, leaving 13 bases between. Germline V gene lookup returns CDR1 LNHDA and CDR2 SQIVND (reference sequence). This CDR3 has 15 amino acids. The CDR3 DNA reads TGTGCCAGTAGTTCCCACAGATACTCTAATGAAAAACTGTTTTTT. It yields the protein CASSSHRYSNEKLFF.

V usage is TRBV18 and J usage is TRBJ2-7, with 7 positions matching TRBD1. The CDR3 runs to 14 residues. The junction had 7 bases not matched to a gene; V was cut back by 4 bases and J by 4 bases. From germline, CDR1 is KGHSH and CDR2 LQKENI. CDR3 DNA: TGTGCCAGCTCACAAAACAGGGGTGATTACGAGCAGTACTTC. Amino acids: CASSQNRGDYEQYF.

The rearrangement links TRBV6-5 to TRBJ2-7; TRBD2 matches 9 bases. V lost 0 bases to trimming and J lost 5 bases; unmatched junction nucleotides: 8. CDR3 length: 16 amino acids. The germline gives CDR1 MNHEY, CDR2 SVGAGI. CDR3: CASSYSRLAGAHEQYF. CDR3 in DNA: TGTGCCAGCAGTTACTCGAGATTAGCGGGAGCTCACGAGCAGTACTTC.

This chain uses TRBV10-3 with TRBJ2-5, with D perhaps assigned TRBD1 or TRBD2 (6 bases each). Germline V gene lookup returns CDR1 ENHRY and CDR2 SYGVKD. V was clipped by 7 bases and J by 5 bases, with 14 bases between them. There are 13 residues in the CDR3. The CDR3: CAINRDRGETQYF. CDR3 nucleotides: TGTGCCATCAACAGGGATCGGGGGGAGACCCAGTACTTC.

The rearrangement links TRBV27 to TRBJ1-1; D uncertain. The CDR3 contains 14 residues. V was shortened by 3 bases and J by 1 base, with 9 bases between the two germline ends. CDR1 is MNHEY and CDR2 is SMNVEV in the germline V gene (reference sequence). For the CDR3, the DNA is TGTGCCAGCAGTTTTCCGGGCCAGAACACTGAAGCTTTCTTT. Translation gives CASSFPGQNTEAFF.

This clone was found once. The gene calls are TRBV27 and TRBJ1-2; 12 nucleotides line up with TRBD1. The CDR3 has 17 amino acids. Per germline, CDR1 MNHEY and CDR2 SMNVEV (reference sequence). V lost 6 bases, J lost 8 bases, and 16 bases stayed unmatched. The CDR3 coding sequence is TGTGCCAGCAGAGACTCCGGGACAGGGGGCCGACGGGGAGGCTACACCTTC. Translating it yields CASRDSGTGGRRGGYTF.

V usage is TRBV9 and J usage is TRBJ1-3; 7 bases match TRBD1. The CDR3 runs to 16 residues. The trim removed 0 bases at V and 0 bases at J, leaving 3 bases unmatched. CDR1 and CDR2 (germline): SGDLS, YYNGEE. This chain's CDR3 is CASSVGGQSSGNTIYF. The CDR3 bases are TGTGCCAGCAGCGTAGGGGGACAGTCCTCTGGAAACACCATATATTTT.

The chain uses TRBV2 and TRBJ2-1, with 7 bases identical to TRBD2. J lost 12 bases, V lost 6 bases, and 14 bases had no gene match. The CDR3 length is 14 residues. Germline-derived CDR1 and CDR2 are SNHLY and FYNNEI. The CDR3 loop reads CASSGRTSLSGQFF. As DNA, the CDR3 is TGTGCCAGCAGCGGTAGGACTAGTTTGTCTGGGCAGTTCTTC.

In DNA, the CDR3 is TGTGCCAGCAGCTTTGGGGAGCTCTACTTCTCTGGGGCCAACGTCCTGACTTTC. This translates into CASSFGELYFSGANVLTF. This chain joins TRBV7-8 and TRBJ2-6; D might be TRBD2 (5 bases). V lost 3 bases to trimming and J lost 0 bases, with 15 bases between them. Germline lookup yields CDR1 SGHVS and CDR2 FQNEAQ. The CDR3 totals 18 residues.

V usage is TRBV10-3 and J usage is TRBJ2-1, with TRBD2 matching 8 bases. Per germline, CDR1 ENHRY and CDR2 SYGVKD. This CDR3 spans 14 amino acids. The ends lost 6 bases at V and 6 bases at J; junction bases unmatched: 7. CDR3 nucleotides: TGTGCCATCAGCGAGGTAGCGGGGATCAATGAGCAGTTCTTC. As protein: CAISEVAGINEQFF.

The gene calls are TRBV6-5 and TRBJ2-3; 12 nucleotides match TRBD2. The germline V gene encodes CDR1 MNHEY and CDR2 SVGAGI. The CDR3 is made up of 14 amino acids. V gave up 8 bases and J gave up 6 bases; unmatched junction bases: 6. The CDR3 protein is CASGTSGRSDTQYF. The CDR3 bases are TGTGCCAGCGGCACTAGCGGGAGGAGCGATACGCAGTATTTT.